What follows describes a single T cell receptor beta chain. The antigen is not known. The entry originates in a study of T cell clonotyping in hematopoietic cell transplantation. As for the study in general: Recipients' pretransplant samples followed cytoreduction.

Germline CDR1 and CDR2: LGHNA and YNFKEQ. This CDR3 spans 14 amino acids. V was cut by 1 base and J by 6 bases, with 9 bases left in between. Described time point: recipient sample about 28 days before transplant, after cytoreduction. Findings and caveats of the study: No sorting was done, leaving CD4 and CD8 contributions mixed. Few recipient clonotypes overlapped donors; over 97% were de novo at given depth. Graft donor and pretransplant recipient Inverse Simpson Index values predicted broader posttransplant TCR diversity.

Sequenced by immunoSEQ multiplex PCR; TCRdb stores in-frame clones only, minus some. The sample has some 29,000 clones, less than 85% seen once. This receptor was taken from a man aged 40-49 years with acute myeloid leukemia. Some clones in this sample may be carry-over from other donors' samples. This sample comprised peripheral blood mononuclear cells, obtained before stem cell transplant. The rearrangement joins TRBV4-2 to TRBJ2-2; a weak D match, TRBD1 (5 bases). Here the CDR3 DNA reads TGTGCCAGCAGCCAAGTTCAGGGTCCCGGGGAGCTGTTTTTT. Its translation is CASSQVQGPGELFF.